These T cell receptor beta chains were read from a single sample in a study of blood T cell repertoires in COVID-19. Only in-frame clones appear in the TCRdb table, and some are missing; sequencing was by immunoSEQ multiplex PCR. Of 250,000 to 300,000 clones listed, 88% are singletons. The sequenced sample consisted of PBMCs or T cells enriched from blood (not recorded which). The receptors derive from a woman aged 60-70 years in a cohort exposed to, infected with or recovered from COVID-19 (not recorded which). The CDR3 runs from the conserved cysteine through the conserved F or W. D genes are given only for firm matches. Clone size, where shown, is once, few, many, or a class for clones that have expanded.

d_call	v_call	clone_size	cdr3_length	j_call	cdr3_aa	cdr3_nt
-	TRBV20-1	few	11	TRBJ2-7	CSGVVAYEQYF	TGCAGCGGAGTGGTGGCCTACGAGCAGTACTTC
-	TRBV10-3	-	10	TRBJ2-7	CAILVYEQYF	TGTGCCATCTTAGTCTACGAGCAGTACTTC
-	TRBV20-1	-	15	TRBJ1-5	CSASGRVLVNQPQHF	TGCAGTGCTAGTGGCAGGGTGTTGGTCAATCAGCCCCAGCATTTT
TRBD2	TRBV10-3	once	15	TRBJ2-2	CATSGTSGSNGELFF	TGTGCCACTTCCGGGACTAGCGGGAGTAACGGGGAGCTGTTTTTT
-	TRBV7-3	many	13	TRBJ2-3	CASSLVTTDTQYF	TGTGCCAGCAGCTTAGTGACTACAGATACGCAGTATTTT
TRBD1	TRBV7-3	once	17	TRBJ1-2	CASSSSGQGVLFDGYTF	TGTGCCAGCAGCTCTTCAGGACAGGGAGTACTTTTTGATGGCTACACCTTC
-	TRBV2	-	14	TRBJ2-1	CASSEALNSPEQFF	TGTGCCAGCAGTGAAGCGCTCAACTCGCCCGAGCAGTTCTTC
-	TRBV9	-	14	TRBJ2-7	CASSAPGGFYEQYF	TGTGCCAGCAGCGCCCCCGGGGGTTTCTACGAGCAGTACTTC
TRBD2	TRBV19	few	17	TRBJ2-1	CASSIHPTSGSRNEQFF	TGTGCCAGTAGTATTCACCCGACTAGCGGGAGTAGGAATGAGCAGTTCTTC
-	TRBV28	-	15	TRBJ2-6	CASSLLTNGANVLTF	TGTGCCAGCAGTTTACTAACGAATGGGGCCAACGTCCTGACTTTC
-	TRBV28	-	15	TRBJ2-2	CASSLLQGGTGELFF	TGTGCCAGCAGTTTATTACAGGGGGGGACCGGGGAGCTGTTTTTT
-	TRBV12-3/TRBV12-4	-	12	TRBJ2-7	CASSLVGGEQYF	TGTGCCAGCAGTTTAGTGGGGGGCGAGCAGTACTTC
-	TRBV2	-	13	TRBJ1-2	CASSRGLNYGYTF	TGTGCCAGCAGTCGGGGACTTAACTATGGCTACACCTTC
TRBD2	TRBV27	-	17	TRBJ2-1	CASSSWTSGGSYNEQFF	TGTGCCAGCAGTTCCTGGACTAGCGGGGGATCCTACAATGAGCAGTTCTTC
TRBD2	TRBV5-1	-	16	TRBJ2-1	CASSLGGRAARNEQFF	TGCGCCAGCAGCTTAGGCGGGAGGGCCGCTCGAAATGAGCAGTTCTTC
-	TRBV10-3	-	14	TRBJ1-1	CATGTGVMNTEAFF	TGTGCCACGGGGACGGGAGTCATGAACACTGAAGCTTTCTTT
-	TRBV7-8	-	15	TRBJ2-7	CASSPEGTVTHEQYF	TGTGCCAGCAGTCCGGAGGGGACAGTTACCCACGAGCAGTACTTC
TRBD2	TRBV5-7	-	15	TRBJ2-5	CASSLPSGRRETQYF	TGTGCCAGCAGCTTGCCCAGCGGGAGAAGAGAGACCCAGTACTTC
TRBD2	TRBV27	-	15	TRBJ2-3	CASSPPSGRGDTQYF	TGTGCCAGCAGCCCCCCTAGCGGGAGAGGAGATACGCAGTATTTT
TRBD2	TRBV19	-	13	TRBJ2-1	CASKREKVNEQFF	TGTGCCAGCAAGCGGGAGAAAGTTAATGAGCAGTTCTTC
-	TRBV5-1	once	13	TRBJ1-1	CASSLGPSAEAFF	TGCGCCAGCAGCCTGGGGCCGTCCGCTGAAGCTTTCTTT
TRBD1	TRBV6-1	-	16	TRBJ2-7	CASSEGHRTGGFGQYF	TGTGCCAGCAGTGAAGGGCATAGGACAGGGGGGTTCGGGCAGTACTTC
TRBD2	TRBV18	-	16	TRBJ2-5	CASSPSGLAGLETQYF	TGTGCCAGCTCACCTTCGGGACTAGCGGGTCTAGAGACCCAGTACTTC
TRBD1	TRBV5-1	-	16	TRBJ2-5	CASSLSGGGVGETQYF	TGCGCCAGCAGCTTGTCAGGGGGCGGAGTGGGAGAGACCCAGTACTTC
-	TRBV2	-	15	TRBJ1-5	CASSEGGYSNQPQHF	TGTGCCAGCAGTGAGGGAGGGTATAGCAATCAGCCCCAGCATTTT
-	TRBV28	-	15	TRBJ1-1	CASSLGQPMNTEAFF	TGTGCCAGCAGCTTAGGGCAGCCTATGAACACTGAAGCTTTCTTT
TRBD1	TRBV7-9	-	13	TRBJ2-3	CASSLQGADTQYF	TGTGCCAGCAGCTTACAGGGGGCAGATACGCAGTATTTT
TRBD1	TRBV30	-	15	TRBJ1-6	CAWKYPDREGSPLHF	TGTGCCTGGAAATATCCGGACAGGGAAGGTTCACCCCTCCACTTT